The next 21 T cell receptor beta chains were all read from a single sample in a study of identical twins. TCRdb redid the calling of the 5' RACE reads with MiXCR, one entry per CDR3 protein. The sample lists 500,000 to 700,000 distinct CDR3 sequences, under 8.5% occurring once. A further study also used this sample, focusing on yellow fever vaccine responses in identical twins.

Sequences were obtained from PBMCs. The receptors were sampled from a woman aged 18-29 years in good health.

This chain uses TRBV20-1 with TRBJ1-5; D unclear. V lost 2 bases to trimming and J lost 3 bases, with 14 bases between them. Germline V gives CDR1 DFQATT, CDR2 SNEGSKA (reference sequence). CDR3 length: 15 amino acids. This CDR3 is CSARMGLADNQPQHF. The CDR3 DNA reads TGCAGTGCTAGAATGGGTTTGGCAGACAATCAGCCCCAGCATTTT.

This clonotype was observed many times. The chain links TRBV5-1 to TRBJ1-1; perhaps TRBD1 as D (5 bases). The germline V gene encodes CDR1 SGHRS and CDR2 YFSETQ. Trimming took 0 bases from V and 4 from J, leaving 7 bases between them. This CDR3 spans 13 amino acids. This chain's CDR3 is CASSLVGVTEAFF. The CDR3 bases are TGCGCCAGCAGCTTGGTGGGGGTCACTGAAGCTTTCTTT.

The chain couples TRBV5-1 to TRBJ1-1; 8 bases line up with TRBD1. Germline CDR1 reads SGHRS; CDR2 reads YFSETQ. CDR3 size: 13 residues. V lost 3 bases to trimming and J lost 4 bases; unmatched junction nucleotides: 2. The CDR3 region has the DNA TGCGCCAGCAGCTACGACAGGGGCACTGAAGCTTTCTTT. This gives the protein CASSYDRGTEAFF.

This clonotype was detected only a few times. V is TRBV20-1 and J is TRBJ2-1; D might be TRBD2 (6 bases). CDR1 DFQATT and CDR2 SNEGSKA come from the germline V gene (reference sequence). The CDR3 has 14 residues. V lost 5 bases, J lost 1 base, and 12 bases lay in between. The CDR3 DNA follows: TGCAGTGCTCAGCTAGCGCAGTCCTACAATGAGCAGTTCTTC. Its translation is CSAQLAQSYNEQFF.

The chain has TRBV5-6 and TRBJ2-1; TRBD2 is a possible D gene (6 bases). The CDR3 covers 14 residues. The V and J ends lost 2 bases and 6 bases respectively, with 12 bases between them. The germline V gene has CDR1 SGHDT and CDR2 YYEEEE. The CDR3 DNA follows: TGTGCCAGCAGCTTTGGCCGGGGGACCAATGAGCAGTTCTTC. This sequence encodes CASSFGRGTNEQFF.

This clonotype occurred many times. The chain recombines TRBV12-3 or TRBV12-4 with TRBJ1-3; D is undetermined. The CDR3 is 14 residues long. Trimming stripped 4 bases from V and 0 bases from J, with 7 bases between. DNA of the CDR3: TGTGCCAGCAGTTCCCAGATCTCTGGAAACACCATATATTTT. Translating it yields CASSSQISGNTIYF.

The CDR3, as DNA: TGTGCCAGCAGTGAAGCGCTTCGGAGCGGGAGATCCCACGAGCAGTACTTC. Translated: CASSEALRSGRSHEQYF. The chain carries TRBV2 and TRBJ2-7, with 8 bases aligning to TRBD2. Germline CDR1 is SNHLY and CDR2 is FYNNEI. J lost 5 bases, V lost 0 bases, and 12 bases had no gene match. The CDR3 spans 17 residues. The complete variable domain, with remaining parts taken from reference TRBV2 and TRBJ2-7, reads EPEVTQTPSHQVTQMGQEVILRCVPISNHLYFYWYRQILGQKVEFLVSFYNNEISEKSEIFDDQFSVERPDGSNFTLKIRSTKLEDSAMYFCASSEALRSGRSHEQYFGPGTRLTVT.

This clonotype was picked up many times. V usage is TRBV5-1 and J usage is TRBJ2-5; D may match TRBD1 or TRBD2 (5 bases each). This CDR3 is 14 amino acids long. Trimming stripped 1 base from V and 3 bases from J, with 10 bases between. In germline, CDR1 is SGHRS, CDR2 YFSETQ. The CDR3 protein is CASSLWDAKETQYF. In nucleotides, the CDR3 is TGCGCCAGCAGCTTGTGGGACGCCAAAGAGACCCAGTACTTC. The complete variable domain, with remaining parts taken from reference TRBV5-1 and TRBJ2-5, reads KAGVTQTPRYLIKTRGQQVTLSCSPISGHRSVSWYQQTPGQGLQFLFEYFSETQRNKGNFPGRFSGRQFSNSRSEMNVSTLELGDSALYLCASSLWDAKETQYFGPGTRLLVL.

This clonotype came up a few times. The chain links TRBV11-2 to TRBJ2-1; D assignment may be TRBD1 or TRBD2 (5 bases each). CDR1 SGHAT and CDR2 FQNNGV come from the germline V gene. The CDR3 covers 16 residues. V was clipped by 0 bases and J by 9 bases, with 18 bases between them. CDR3 loop: CASSLESGGFLGEQFF. Here the CDR3 DNA reads TGTGCCAGCAGCTTAGAGTCTGGGGGATTCCTGGGTGAGCAGTTCTTC.

There are many counts of this clonotype. The rearrangement joins TRBV7-9 to TRBJ2-7; D is unclear. Germline CDR1 is SEHNR and CDR2 is FQNEAQ (reference sequence). CDR3 length: 13 amino acids. The DNA for the CDR3 is TGCGCCAGCAGCCTTAGCTATACCTACGAGCAGTACGTC. Its protein product is CASSLSYTYEQYV.

The table lists this clonotype with many counts. The V and J genes are TRBV5-1 and TRBJ2-2, with TRBD1 matching 9 bases. Trimming removed 5 bases from V and 0 bases from J; junction bases left unmatched: 5. The CDR3 consists of 16 residues. The germline CDR1 and CDR2 sequences are SGHRS and YFSETQ. The CDR3 DNA follows: TGCGCCAGCAGAAAGGGGACAGGGCCGAACACCGGGGAGCTGTTTTTT. Encoded protein: CASRKGTGPNTGELFF. Supplemented by reference TRBV5-1 and TRBJ2-2, the full variable domain reads KAGVTQTPRYLIKTRGQQVTLSCSPISGHRSVSWYQQTPGQGLQFLFEYFSETQRNKGNFPGRFSGRQFSNSRSEMNVSTLELGDSALYLCASRKGTGPNTGELFFGEGSRLTVL.

This clonotype was observed a handful of times. The chain links TRBV7-9 to TRBJ1-2, with D possibly matching TRBD1 (6 bases). V was pared by 5 bases and J by 2 bases, with 9 bases between. Germline CDR1 SEHNR, CDR2 FQNEAQ (reference sequence). CDR3 size: 13 residues. The CDR3 nucleotides are TGTGCCAGCAGCAAAACAGGGAACTATGGCTACACCTTC. The encoded protein is CASSKTGNYGYTF.

The chain joins TRBV27 to TRBJ2-1; D perhaps matches TRBD2 (6 bases). The CDR3 loop spans 14 amino acids. V was clipped by 6 bases and J by 7 bases, with 16 bases between them. Germline V gives CDR1 MNHEY, CDR2 SMNVEV (reference sequence). The CDR3 sequence: CASRVQTSGNEQFF. CDR3 in DNA: TGTGCCAGCAGAGTCCAGACTAGTGGTAATGAGCAGTTCTTC.

The V and J genes are TRBV4-1 and TRBJ2-5; TRBD2 might be the D (5 bases). The CDR3 totals 16 residues. The germline V gene encodes CDR1 MGHRA and CDR2 YSYEKL. V lost 4 bases and J 0 bases, leaving 15 bases between the germline ends. The CDR3 sequence is CASSPSGISYQETQYF. The CDR3 DNA reads TGCGCCAGCAGCCCGAGCGGAATTTCGTACCAAGAGACCCAGTACTTC.

Comments on this clonotype: A much larger clone is a single base away; this may be a read error. The V and J genes are TRBV7-9 and TRBJ1-2, with 12 nucleotides matching TRBD1. The V gene's germline CDR1 is SEHNR and CDR2 FQNEAQ (reference sequence). The CDR3 sequence is 17 residues long. The CDR3 protein is CVSSLRGQGASGYGYTF. CDR3 in DNA: TGTGTCAGCAGCTTAAGGGGACAGGGGGCGTCCGGCTATGGCTACACCTTC.

The table lists this clonotype with many counts. This sequence joins TRBV4-2 and TRBJ2-5; 7 bases line up with TRBD2. V dropped 4 bases and J dropped 0; count of bases not matched to a gene: 5. The germline gives CDR1 LGHNA, CDR2 YNFKEQ. This CDR3 region has 15 residues. CDR3 protein: CASSRRLADQETQYF. The CDR3 nucleotides are TGTGCCAGCAGCCGCCGACTAGCAGACCAAGAGACCCAGTACTTC.

This clonotype was detected many times. The rearrangement links TRBV24-1 to TRBJ2-1; 7 bases map to TRBD1. Trimming at V came to 3 bases and at J to 8 bases, leaving 9 bases not matched to a gene. From germline, CDR1 is KGHDR and CDR2 SFDVKD. The CDR3 is 15 amino acids. This CDR3 reads CATSDPRTGLYEQFF. CDR3 DNA sequence: TGTGCCACCAGTGATCCCCGGACAGGTCTTTATGAGCAGTTCTTC.

This clonotype has just a few counts. The chain carries TRBV5-1 and TRBJ2-5, with 12 bases that match TRBD2. The CDR3 covers 17 residues. In germline, CDR1 is SGHRS, CDR2 YFSETQ. Trimming at V came to 0 bases and at J to 2 bases, leaving 5 bases not matched to a gene. CDR3 nucleotide sequence: TGCGCCAGCAGCTTGGGACTAGCGGGAGTTCATCAAGAGACCCAGTACTTC. It encodes CASSLGLAGVHQETQYF.

The rearrangement uses TRBV12-3 or TRBV12-4 and TRBJ1-5; 9 bases fit TRBD1. V lost 6 bases to trimming and J lost 7 bases; unmatched junction nucleotides: 10. The length of the CDR3 is 15 residues. CDR3 sequence reads: CASSWDRVIPQPQHF. CDR3 nucleotides: TGTGCCAGCAGCTGGGACAGGGTTATCCCCCAGCCCCAGCATTTT.

The table lists this clonotype with many counts. DNA for the CDR3: TGTGCTAGTGGTTTGGTACTCTGGACTAGCGCCCCCAATGAGCAGTTCTTC. This translates into CASGLVLWTSAPNEQFF. The chain has TRBV12-5 and TRBJ2-1, with TRBD2 matching over 9 bases. The CDR3 consists of 17 residues. Looked up from germline, CDR1 is LGHNT and CDR2 is FRNRAP. J was trimmed by 6 bases and V by 0 bases; bases with no gene match: 9.

This clonotype was counted at least ten times. The chain uses TRBV12-3 or TRBV12-4 and TRBJ1-4; D remains ambiguous. Trimming pared 5 bases from V and 8 bases from J, leaving 12 bases between. The length of the CDR3 is 13 residues. The CDR3 protein is CASSPDSGEKLFF. The CDR3 region has the DNA TGTGCCAGCAGTCCCGACTCCGGCGAAAAACTGTTTTTT.